The 23 T cell receptor beta chains in this list originate from one sample, sequenced in a study of cytomegalovirus exposure and HLA in healthy donors. The PCR was carried out with 60 Vbeta primers and 13 Jbeta primers. The data were produced by immunoSEQ multiplex PCR, yet TCRdb's version contains in-frame clones alone and is incomplete. The sample lists about 190,000 clones, about four fifths occurring once. Sequencing was carried out using PBMCs. Every receptor here comes from a man aged 30-40 years in good health and CMV-seropositive.

This clone was detected only once. This CDR3 is CASSFGTSEGTQYF. In DNA form, the CDR3 reads TGTGCCAGCAGCTTCGGGACTAGCGAGGGAACGCAGTATTTT. The rearrangement uses TRBV7-9 and TRBJ2-3, with TRBD2 matching 10 bases. The CDR3 sequence is 14 residues long. Germline V gene sequence: CDR1 SEHNR, CDR2 FQNEAQ (reference sequence). V lost 3 bases, J lost 9 bases, and 6 bases stayed unmatched. Filled out from reference TRBV7-9 and TRBJ2-3, the complete variable domain reads DTGVSQNPRHKITKRGQNVTFRCDPISEHNRLYWYRQTLGQGPEFLTYFQNEAQLEKSRLLSDRFSAERPKGSFSTLEIQRTEQGDSAMYLCASSFGTSEGTQYFGPGTRLTVL.

The CDR3: CASRYTGTVTEAFF. For the CDR3, the DNA is TGTGCCAGCAGGTACACCGGGACAGTGACTGAAGCTTTCTTT. The chain recombines TRBV7-3 with TRBJ1-1, with 7 bases lining up with TRBD1. V dropped 6 bases and J dropped 5; count of bases not matched to a gene: 9. The CDR3 runs 14 residues. In germline, CDR1 is SGHTA, CDR2 FQGTGA.

The chain employs TRBV11-2 and TRBJ2-5; D perhaps matches TRBD2 (6 bases). V was trimmed by 4 bases and J by 1 base, leaving 10 bases between them. The CDR3 has 14 residues. Germline CDR1 and CDR2: SGHAT and FQNNGV. The CDR3 DNA reads as TGTGCCAGCAGCTCCTCGGGAGTCCAAGAGACCCAGTACTTC. This gives the protein CASSSSGVQETQYF.

This clone was observed a single time. At one end the junction does not follow the germline gene, possibly because of a read error. The chain carries TRBV7-7 and TRBJ2-5, with a tentative D call TRBD2 (6 bases). Germline CDR1 SSHAT, CDR2 FNYEAQ (reference sequence). This CDR3 contains 15 residues. The CDR3 loop is CASSLGRGLQETQYF. The CDR3 DNA is TGTGCTAGCAGCTTAGGGCGTGGACTACAAGAGACCCAGTACTTC.

The rearrangement uses TRBV11-2 and TRBJ2-1; 8 positions agree with TRBD1. The CDR3 runs to 14 residues. Per the germline V gene, CDR1 is SGHAT and CDR2 is FQNNGV. With 3 bases clipped from V and 3 bases from J, the junction kept 1 base outside the gene matches. DNA of the CDR3: TGTGCCAGCAGCTTCGGACAGGGCTACAATGAGCAGTTCTTC. Its translation: CASSFGQGYNEQFF.

Only one count was recorded for this clone. The gene calls are TRBV2 and TRBJ2-7; D is unclear. The J call is in doubt because the DNA end fits TRBJ2-5 better. Germline CDR1 reads SNHLY; CDR2 reads FYNNEI. This CDR3 contains 11 residues. CDR3 sequence (DNA): TGTGCCAGCACCACCGGCGGGACCCAGTACTTC. This codes for CASTTGGTQYF.

This rearrangement joins TRBV28 to TRBJ2-5; TRBD1 is a possible D gene (6 bases). The DNA end is a closer match to TRBJ2-7, so the J assignment may be wrong. The CDR3 sequence is 12 residues long. Germline CDR1 MDHEN, CDR2 SYDVKM. CDR3 region: CASTQGVYEQYF. CDR3 nucleotide sequence: TGTGCCAGCACACAGGGAGTCTACGAGCAGTACTTC.

The chain carries TRBV15 and TRBJ1-1; D is ambiguous. This CDR3 spans 14 amino acids. Germline values: CDR1 LNHNV, CDR2 YYDKDF (reference sequence). V lost 3 bases and J 5 bases, leaving 13 bases between the germline ends. The CDR3 sequence: CATSRGGVGTEAFF. As DNA, the CDR3 is TGTGCCACCAGCAGGGGCGGGGTTGGGACTGAAGCTTTCTTT. Variable domain in full (rest from reference TRBV15 and TRBJ1-1): DAMVIQNPRYQVTQFGKPVTLSCSQTLNHNVMYWYQQKSSQAPKLLFHYYDKDFNNEADTPDNFQSRRPNTSFCFLDIRSPGLGDTAMYLCATSRGGVGTEAFFGQGTRLTVV.

Of note for this clone: Other DNA sequences from this sample encode an identical CDR3 as well. The chain is built from TRBV28 and TRBJ2-7; 7 nucleotides agree with TRBD1. The CDR3 sequence is 12 residues long. The V and J ends lost 8 bases and 2 bases, in that order; junction bases with no gene match: 3. Germline CDR1 is MDHEN and CDR2 is SYDVKM. The CDR3 here is CASRDSTYEQYF. The DNA for the CDR3 is TGTGCCAGCCGGGACAGCACCTACGAGCAGTACTTC. The full variable domain, rest sourced from reference TRBV28 and TRBJ2-7, is DVKVTQSSRYLVKRTGEKVFLECVQDMDHENMFWYRQDPGLGLRLIYFSYDVKMKEKGDIPEGYSVSREKKERFSLILESASTNQTSMYLCASRDSTYEQYFGPGTRLTVT.

This chain connects TRBV10-3 to TRBJ1-1, with D unresolved. CDR3 length equals 12 residues. Between the trimmed V and J ends, which lost 2 bases and 8 bases, there was a span of 9 bases. CDR1 is ENHRY and CDR2 is SYGVKD in the germline V gene. CDR3: CAISEPGEEAFF. The CDR3 DNA reads TGTGCCATCAGTGAGCCAGGCGAGGAAGCTTTCTTT.

The chain has TRBV9 and TRBJ2-5, with D possibly TRBD2 on 5 matching bases. Germline V gene sequence: CDR1 SGDLS, CDR2 YYNGEE. This CDR3 has 16 amino acids. Trimming removed 3 bases at V and 5 bases at J, with 20 bases between. DNA for the CDR3: TGTGCCAGCAGCGCGGAAGGTCAGGAAGGAGGTGAGACCCAGTACTTC. It is translated as CASSAEGQEGGETQYF.

The table lists this clone with a count of one. The V call is TRBV27, the J call TRBJ1-2, with a possible D match to TRBD1 (6 bases). CDR1 MNHEY and CDR2 SMNVEV come from the germline V gene (reference sequence). There are 13 residues in the CDR3. V lost 3 bases, J lost 6 bases, and 11 bases lay in between. Here the CDR3 DNA reads TGTGCCAGCAGTTTTACAGGGTTGAATGGCTACACCTTC. It yields the protein CASSFTGLNGYTF.

The DNA of the CDR3 is TGTGCTGTCTCAGGCGGAGGTGGGACTGAAGCTTTCTTT. This translates into CAVSGGGGTEAFF. The genes are TRBV7-7 and TRBJ1-1; D ambiguous. This CDR3 spans 13 amino acids. Germline CDR1 reads SSHAT; CDR2 reads FNYEAQ (reference sequence).

The chain has TRBV7-9 and TRBJ2-2, with 8 bases lining up with TRBD2. This CDR3 has 15 residues. The V and J ends lost 5 bases and 3 bases, in that order; junction bases with no gene match: 5. Germline values: CDR1 SEHNR, CDR2 FQNEAQ (reference sequence). CDR3 in DNA: TGTGCCAGCAGCCCTCGGGGGGGGGACACCGGGGAGCTGTTTTTT. It is translated as CASSPRGGDTGELFF.

This sequence joins TRBV5-1 and TRBJ1-2; the D is unclear. V lost 1 base and J 2 bases, leaving 9 bases between the germline ends. The CDR3 runs to 14 residues. CDR1 is SGHRS and CDR2 is YFSETQ in the germline V gene. The CDR3 here is CASSLTERNYGYTF. The CDR3 DNA is TGCGCCAGCAGCTTGACGGAGCGGAACTATGGCTACACCTTC.

The chain is built from TRBV19 and TRBJ2-7; weak D call: TRBD2 (5 bases). Germline V gene sequence: CDR1 LNHDA, CDR2 SQIVND (reference sequence). V dropped 2 bases and J dropped 4 bases, with 15 bases sitting between them. The CDR3 runs to 15 residues. The CDR3 region has the DNA TGTGCCAGTAGTATATGGGCAGACCAGCGGTACGAGCAGTACTTC. It encodes CASSIWADQRYEQYF.

The chain is built from TRBV6-5 and TRBJ2-4; the match to TRBD2 covers 11 bases. Trimming took 4 bases from V and 4 from J; bases not matched to a gene: 3. In germline, CDR1 is MNHEY, CDR2 SVGAGI. There are 15 residues in the CDR3. The CDR3 reads CASSWLAGGKNIQYF. CDR3 in DNA: TGTGCCAGCAGTTGGCTAGCGGGAGGTAAAAACATTCAGTACTTC.

This clone was counted between two and nine times. The J gene is TRBJ1-1, the V gene TRBV6-6; 7 nucleotides align to TRBD1. This CDR3 comprises 12 residues. The junction had 4 bases not matched to a gene; V was cut back by 7 bases and J by 5 bases. Germline V CDR1 and CDR2: MNHNY, SVGAGI (reference sequence). For the CDR3, the DNA is TGTGCCAGCATCGTCAGGGGGACTGAAGCTTTCTTT. This encodes CASIVRGTEAFF.

V is TRBV5-4 and J is TRBJ1-4, with TRBD1 matching 8 bases. This CDR3 comprises 16 residues. Germline V gene lookup returns CDR1 SGHNT and CDR2 YYREEE (reference sequence). Losses at the gene ends were 4 bases for V and 0 bases for J; bases not matched to a gene: 5. This CDR3 reads CASSPGQASTNEKLFF. For the CDR3, the DNA is TGTGCCAGCAGCCCGGGACAGGCATCAACTAATGAAAAACTGTTTTTT.

The V and J genes are TRBV27 and TRBJ1-1; 8 nucleotides match TRBD1. J gave up 3 bases and V 4 bases, and 22 bases lay outside the gene matches. The CDR3 contains 20 residues. Germline assignment: CDR1 MNHEY and CDR2 SMNVEV (reference sequence). The CDR3: CASSSPTIDRGGVKDTEAFF. The CDR3 DNA reads as TGTGCCAGCAGTTCCCCGACGATAGACAGGGGAGGGGTTAAGGACACTGAAGCTTTCTTT.

This clone is a singleton in its sample. The chain uses TRBV4-1 and TRBJ1-1, with D maybe TRBD1 (5 bases). The CDR3 is 14 amino acids. The V and J ends lost 4 bases and 5 bases respectively, with 14 bases between them. Germline lookup yields CDR1 MGHRA and CDR2 YSYEKL. The CDR3 DNA follows: TGCGCCAGCAGCCTCAAGGGGACTCAGACTGAAGCTTTCTTT. The encoded protein is CASSLKGTQTEAFF.

As concerns this clone: Its ends do not fully match the called genes, so a read error is possible. The chain has TRBV30 and TRBJ1-4, with 7 bases aligning to TRBD1. Per the germline V gene, CDR1 is GTSNPN and CDR2 is SVGIG (reference sequence). CDR3 size: 12 residues. CDR3 loop: CAWSVGQAPGLF. Written as DNA, the CDR3 is TGTGCCTGGAGTGTAGGACAGGCGCCTGGGCTTTTT.

V usage is TRBV6-6 and J usage is TRBJ2-1; D is unresolved. V lost 4 bases and J lost 0, with 10 bases in between. CDR1 is MNHNY and CDR2 is SVGAGI in the germline V gene (reference sequence). The CDR3 totals 15 residues. CDR3 bases: TGTGCCAGCAGTTTAGGAGCGAGCTCCTACAATGAGCAGTTCTTC. This translates into CASSLGASSYNEQFF.